This T cell receptor beta chain was documented in a study of somatic mutations in cytotoxic T cells in rheumatoid arthritis. Study as a whole: Prior to any treatment and right after diagnosis, patient blood (under 31 ml EDTA) was drawn. Selected T-cell populations stained with V beta antibodies were isolated by flow sorting to nearly 100% purity; these included V beta1+ cells subjected to TCRB sequencing. Regarding the study as a whole: Increasing age coincided with elevated CD8+ clonality among rheumatoid arthritis patients, though not among healthy controls.

Points on this clone: Its specificity is unknown.

Germline assignment: CDR1 SNHLY and CDR2 FYNNEI. V lost 10 bases and J lost 0, with 24 bases in between. The CDR3 covers 18 residues. Sequencing was performed with immunoSEQ multiplex PCR; in TCRdb, only in-frame clones are kept and a portion is missing. This sample has 20,000 to 25,000 clones, with 70% to 90% found just once. The source material was CD8+ T cells sorted from blood. The chain uses TRBV2 and TRBJ1-4, with a tentative D call TRBD1 (5 bases). This TCR was recovered from an adult with rheumatoid arthritis. Written as DNA, the CDR3 is TGTGCCATCCCCGAGGCAGGGAGCGGCCAAGCAACTAATGAAAAACTGTTTTTT. This sequence encodes CAIPEAGSGQATNEKLFF.